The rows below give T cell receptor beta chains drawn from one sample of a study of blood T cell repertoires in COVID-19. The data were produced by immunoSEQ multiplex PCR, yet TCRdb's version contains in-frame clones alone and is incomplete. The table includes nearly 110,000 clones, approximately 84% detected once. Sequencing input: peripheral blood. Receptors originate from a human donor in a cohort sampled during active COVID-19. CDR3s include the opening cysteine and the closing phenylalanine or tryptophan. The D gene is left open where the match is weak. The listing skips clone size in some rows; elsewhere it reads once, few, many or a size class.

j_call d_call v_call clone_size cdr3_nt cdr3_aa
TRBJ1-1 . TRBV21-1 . TGTGCCAGCAGAAAATACCAGGGTGACACTGAAGCTTTCTTT CASRKYQGDTEAFF
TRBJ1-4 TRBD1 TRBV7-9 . TGTGCCAGCAGCCAAGGACAGGGAATGGCAACTAATGAAAAACTGTTTTTT CASSQGQGMATNEKLFF
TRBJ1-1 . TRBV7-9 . TGTGCCAGCAGCTTAGGGTTTCGAGACACTGAAGCTTTCTTT CASSLGFRDTEAFF
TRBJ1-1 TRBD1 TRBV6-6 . TGTGCCAGCAGTCCCATGCAGGGGGGATTAACTGAAGCTTTCTTT CASSPMQGGLTEAFF
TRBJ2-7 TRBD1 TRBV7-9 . TGTGCCAGCAGCCGGGACAGGGCTCTAACTCAGGAGTACTTC CASSRDRALTQEYF
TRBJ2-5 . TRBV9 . TGTGCCAGCAGCCTCAATGAGGGCCGAGAGACCCAGTACTTC CASSLNEGRETQYF
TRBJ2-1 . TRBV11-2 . TGTGCCAGCAGCCTAAACGTCCCGGGATTCTCCTACAATGAGCAGTTCTTC CASSLNVPGFSYNEQFF
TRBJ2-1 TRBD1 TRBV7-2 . TGTGCCAGCAGCTTAGTTCAGGGACAGCTTCGCAATGAGCAGTTCTTC CASSLVQGQLRNEQFF
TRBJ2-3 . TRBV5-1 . TGCGCCAGCAGTATGGCGGGATACACAGATACGCAGTATTTT CASSMAGYTDTQYF
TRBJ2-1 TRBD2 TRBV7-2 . TGTGCCAGCAGCTTCTCACTAGCGGGAGCCAATGAGCAGTTCTTC CASSFSLAGANEQFF
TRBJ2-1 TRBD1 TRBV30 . TGTGCCTGGACAAGGGGGCGGGATGAGCAGTTCTTC CAWTRGRDEQFF
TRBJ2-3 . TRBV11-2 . TGTGCCAGCAGCTTTAGTTTGGGCAGCACAACAGATACGCAGTATTTT CASSFSLGSTTDTQYF
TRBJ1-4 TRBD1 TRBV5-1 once TGCGCCAGCAGCCCCGGGACAGGGGTCGGCGAAAAACTGTTTTTT CASSPGTGVGEKLFF
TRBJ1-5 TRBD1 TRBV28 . TGTGCCAGCAGTTCAGATACAGGGGGGAGTAATCAGCCCCAGCATTTT CASSSDTGGSNQPQHF
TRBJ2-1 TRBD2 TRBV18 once TGTGCCAGCTCACCACCCCTAAACCGCCGAAGCGGGAGAAACTACAATGAGCAGTTCTTC CASSPPLNRRSGRNYNEQFF
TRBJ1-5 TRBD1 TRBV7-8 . TGTGCCAGCACCCCGGTTTTGGCCGGGACAGGGATTACTCAGCCCCAGCATTTT CASTPVLAGTGITQPQHF
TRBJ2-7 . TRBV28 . TGTGCCAGCAACCTCTGGCGGAACTCCTACGAGCAGTACTTC CASNLWRNSYEQYF
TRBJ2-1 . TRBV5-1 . TGCGCCAGCAGCTCAGGAGGCGGAACCTACAATGAGCAGTTCTTC CASSSGGGTYNEQFF
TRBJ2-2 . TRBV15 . TGTGCCACCAGCAGAACAGGGAACACCGGGGAGCTGTTTTTT CATSRTGNTGELFF
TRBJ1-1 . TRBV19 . TGTGCCAGTACGAATACCAGGGACACTGAAGCTTTCTTT CASTNTRDTEAFF
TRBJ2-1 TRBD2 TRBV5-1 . TGCGCCAGCAGCCCTTTACTAGCGGGGGTTGACAATGAGCAGTTCTTC CASSPLLAGVDNEQFF
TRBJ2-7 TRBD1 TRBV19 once TGTGCCAGTAGCATACCCACTTCCGGGACAGGCGCCTACGAGCAGTACTTC CASSIPTSGTGAYEQYF
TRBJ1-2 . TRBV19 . TGTGCCAGTAGTATTACCCGGACAGTTTATGGCTACACCTTC CASSITRTVYGYTF
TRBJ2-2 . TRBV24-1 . TGTGCCACCAGTGATCTTGGGGGGAGCGGGGAGCTGTTTTTT CATSDLGGSGELFF
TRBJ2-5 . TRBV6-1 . TGTGCCAGCAGTGAAAGTACAGGGCGCAAGACCCAGTACTTC CASSESTGRKTQYF
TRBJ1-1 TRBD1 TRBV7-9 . TGTGCCAGCAGCACCCCCCCTGGACAGGCCACGAACACTGAAGCTTTCTTT CASSTPPGQATNTEAFF
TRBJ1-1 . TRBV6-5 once TGTGCCAGCAGTTTAAGTAGGGACTGGGAAGCTTTCTTT CASSLSRDWEAFF
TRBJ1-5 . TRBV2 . TGTGCCAGCAGTGAATCCTGGGACATCAGCCAGCCCCAGCATTTT CASSESWDISQPQHF
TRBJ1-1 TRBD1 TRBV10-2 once TGCGCCAGCACCCGACAGGGGGCCATGGCCAACACTGAAGCTTTCTTT CASTRQGAMANTEAFF
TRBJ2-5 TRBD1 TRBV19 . TGTGCCAGTAGTTATTCAGGGGGCCGGGAGACCCAGTACTTC CASSYSGGRETQYF
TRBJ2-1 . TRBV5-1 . TGCGCCAGCAGCTTGGGACAGGTCGCCTACAATGAGCAGTTCTTC CASSLGQVAYNEQFF
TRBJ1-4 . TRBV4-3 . TGCGCCAGCAGCCAAGACGCAGGGATCAATGAAAAACTGTTTTTT CASSQDAGINEKLFF
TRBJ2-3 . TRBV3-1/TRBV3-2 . TGTGCCAGCAGCCAAGATCCCGCGCCGACAGATACGCAGTATTTT CASSQDPAPTDTQYF